The sequence of this T cell receptor beta chain was determined in a study of blood T cell repertoires in COVID-19. Background on the study: COVID-19 samples collected from the United States, Italy and Spain covered acute and convalescent phases. T cells, B-cell-depleted T cells, or PBMCs supplied cDNA or gDNA.

In the authors' methods: Estimation of nucleated cell counts relied on the amplification of reference gene primers. Sequencing used immunoSEQ multiplex PCR; TCRdb keeps in-frame clones, though not all of them. V and J calls plus clone size are reproduced from that table; the DNA served to infer D and trimming. Of tens of thousands of clones in the sample, approximately 88% were seen once. CDR1 KGHSH and CDR2 LQKENI come from the germline V gene. Trimming shortened V by 0 bases and J by 6 bases, and 11 bases separated the two germline ends. CDR3 length: 14 residues. The receptor was isolated from a woman aged 60-75 years with acute or convalescent COVID-19. The genes are TRBV18 and TRBJ2-5, with TRBD1 as a possible D gene (5 bases). The sequencing input was peripheral blood. CDR3 in DNA: TGTGCCAGCTCACCACCTCAGGGTATGAAGACCCAGTACTTC. Encoded protein: CASSPPQGMKTQYF.